This TCR beta chain was identified in a study of glioma-infiltrating T cells after dendritic cell vaccination. Study-wide background: Monocyte-derived dendritic cells, cultured 7 to 8 days with IL-4 and GM-CSF, were pulsed with autologous tumor lysate.

This clone has a handful of counts. Its antigen is unidentified. Amplification used 60 V beta primers and 13 J beta primers. Some clones are missing from TCRdb's copy, which holds only in-frame ones; the method was immunoSEQ multiplex PCR. In the table there are some 100,000 clones, 70% to 80% of which are singletons. Study-wide results and caveats: Longer survival after dendritic cell vaccination followed higher pretreatment TIL content.

This CDR3 contains 17 residues. V shed 0 bases and J shed 0 bases, with 12 bases lying between them. Germline V gene data show CDR1 as SGDLS and CDR2 as YYNGEE. Material: blood, obtained before dendritic cell vaccination. This clonotype originated in a human donor with glioblastoma. The chain employs TRBV9 and TRBJ1-4; no firm D call. The CDR3 region has the DNA TGTGCCAGCAGCGTAGCGGGGTCGGGTGCAACTAATGAAAAACTGTTTTTT. Translated, it gives CASSVAGSGATNEKLFF.